Detailed here is one T cell receptor beta chain. Trimming took 3 bases from V and 2 from J; bases not matched to a gene: 6. The CDR3 consists of 17 residues. Germline CDR1 reads MDHEN; CDR2 reads SYDVKM. Individuals drawn from approximately 26 US areas were about 18 to 95 years old. Clinical history reported by participants formed the basis on which cohorts were assigned. The data derive from a study of blood T cell repertoires in COVID-19. For the study at large: Sites across the United States, Italy and Spain contributed samples from acute and convalescent COVID-19. T cells, B-cell-depleted T cells, or PBMCs provided the cDNA or gDNA that served as material.

Sequencing used immunoSEQ multiplex PCR; TCRdb keeps in-frame clones, though not all of them. Among around 400,000 clones listed, approximately 91% were seen once. This TCR came from a woman aged 18-29 years who had been exposed to COVID-19. Sequenced input: PBMCs or T cells enriched from blood (not recorded which). The chain is built from TRBV28 and TRBJ2-2; 10 nucleotides agree with TRBD2. This CDR3 reads CASSFLAGAVNTGELFF. CDR3 coding DNA: TGTGCCAGCAGTTTTCTAGCGGGGGCCGTAAACACCGGGGAGCTGTTTTTT.